This TCR beta chain was observed in a study of PD-1 blockade in classical Hodgkin lymphoma. Study-wide points: Exclusion removed patients who began nivolumab under 1 year after ASCT. No one has yet defined what causes the repertoire differences, which may be disease activity or prior therapy. Whereas CD4+ TCR diversity had risen significantly by C4D1, CD8+ TCR diversity had not.

No patient escaped relapse after autologous stem cell transplantation, and brentuximab vedotin exposure varied. It was by magnetic negative selection that CD8+ T cells were isolated from thawed PBMCs. This clone appeared a few times. Its antigen remains unidentified. Repertoires were generated with immunoSEQ multiplex PCR, while TCRdb's copy carries only in-frame clones and drops some. The sample holds approximately 2,800 clones, approximately 74% seen once. The germline V and J ends were trimmed by 2 bases and 7 bases, with 0 bases remaining between them. Per the germline V gene, CDR1 is MRHNA and CDR2 is SNTAGT. There are 10 residues in the CDR3.

The sample here was CD8+ T cells from blood, taken at baseline. This sequence joins TRBV6-4 and TRBJ2-1; no definite D call. The clonotype comes from a human donor with classical Hodgkin lymphoma. The CDR3 region has the DNA TGTGCCAGCAGTGACAATGAGCAGTTCTTC. This translates into CASSDNEQFF.